The rows below give T cell receptor beta chains drawn from one sample of a study of T cells in Graves' hyperthyroidism and ophthalmopathy. TCRdb analysed the multiplex PCR reads with MiXCR anew, one entry per CDR3 protein. The data contain about 720,000 distinct CDR3 sequences, about 15% of them singletons. Material: blood. The source of these receptors is a man younger than 35 with Graves' hyperthyroidism. Both conserved end residues are part of each CDR3. A D gene is named only where the DNA matches it firmly. Size is stated for part of the rows, as once, few or many counts, or as a class when the clone is expanded.

size: few
V: TRBV24-1
D: TRBD1
J: TRBJ2-5
CDR3: CATSDSGQGLGETQYF
DNA: TGTGCCACCAGTGACTCGGGACAGGGGTTAGGAGAGACCCAGTACTTC

size: once
V: TRBV12-3/TRBV12-4
D: -
J: TRBJ2-3
CDR3: CASSHAGQPTDTQYF
DNA: TGTGCCAGCAGTCACGCCGGACAGCCCACAGATACGCAGTATTTT

size: few
V: TRBV2
D: TRBD1
J: TRBJ2-5
CDR3: CASRGQGETQYF
DNA: TGTGCCAGCAGGGGACAGGGTGAGACCCAGTACTTC

size: -
V: TRBV12-5
D: -
J: TRBJ1-5
CDR3: CASGLTGYQPQHF
DNA: TGTGCTAGTGGTTTGACAGGGTATCAGCCCCAGCATTTT

size: few
V: TRBV29-1
D: TRBD1
J: TRBJ2-7
CDR3: CSVELTGDEQYF
DNA: TGCAGCGTTGAGTTGACAGGGGACGAGCAGTACTTC

size: -
V: TRBV20-1
D: TRBD2
J: TRBJ2-4
CDR3: CSARPSGGRPKGQYF
DNA: TGCAGTGCCCGACCTTCGGGGGGACGGCCAAAAGGACAGTACTTC

size: few
V: TRBV20-1
D: -
J: TRBJ2-3
CDR3: CSVTTQPNPGAISTDTQYF
DNA: TGCAGTGTCACGACACAGCCGAATCCAGGGGCGATCAGCACAGATACGCAGTATTTT

size: -
V: TRBV5-4
D: -
J: TRBJ2-2
CDR3: CASSPPLGGANTGELFF
DNA: TGTGCCAGCAGCCCTCCGCTAGGGGGGGCGAACACCGGGGAGCTGTTTTTT

size: -
V: TRBV29-1
D: -
J: TRBJ2-4
CDR3: CSVEVIGGLAKNIQYF
DNA: TGCAGCGTTGAAGTAATAGGGGGGCTAGCCAAAAACATTCAGTACTTC

size: -
V: TRBV18
D: TRBD2
J: TRBJ2-7
CDR3: CASSRLAETYEQYF
DNA: TGTGCCAGCTCACGACTAGCGGAAACCTACGAGCAGTACTTC

size: many
V: TRBV7-3
D: -
J: TRBJ2-1
CDR3: CASSSTGIGALAQFF
DNA: TGTGCCAGCAGCTCGACTGGAATTGGGGCTCTAGCGCAGTTCTTC

size: -
V: TRBV5-5
D: -
J: TRBJ2-7
CDR3: CASSSEDLDEQYF
DNA: TGTGCCAGCAGCTCTGAGGACCTCGACGAGCAGTACTTC

size: -
V: TRBV7-8
D: -
J: TRBJ2-5
CDR3: CASSFTGLEQETQYF
DNA: TGTGCCAGCAGCTTTACGGGACTGGAACAAGAGACCCAGTACTTC

size: few
V: TRBV6-1
D: TRBD1
J: TRBJ2-3
CDR3: CASSGTGGPDTQYF
DNA: TGTGCCAGCAGTGGGACAGGGGGTCCAGATACGCAGTATTTT

size: -
V: TRBV5-1
D: -
J: TRBJ2-3
CDR3: CASSLPIVSGTDTQYF
DNA: TGCGCCAGCAGCTTGCCTATAGTCTCCGGGACAGATACGCAGTATTTT

size: many
V: TRBV7-2
D: TRBD2
J: TRBJ2-5
CDR3: CASSPAHGGKTQYF
DNA: TGTGCCAGCAGCCCCGCCCACGGGGGGAAGACCCAGTACTTC

size: -
V: TRBV7-2
D: -
J: TRBJ1-3
CDR3: CASSLVLRAGGNTIYF
DNA: -

size: many
V: TRBV7-9
D: -
J: TRBJ2-7
CDR3: CASSLESGSEQYF
DNA: TGTGCCAGCAGCTTAGAATCAGGGAGCGAGCAGTACTTC